This T cell receptor beta chain was identified in a study of blood T cell repertoires in COVID-19. In the study overall: From T cells, B-cell-depleted T cells, or PBMCs came the material, which was cDNA or gDNA.

The V end was cut by 2 bases, the J end by 2 bases, with 10 bases between. The CDR3 is made up of 15 amino acids. Germline CDR1 and CDR2: MDHEN and SYDVKM. Assay used: immunoSEQ multiplex PCR; TCRdb lists only in-frame clones, some missing. The data contain roughly 300,000 clones, over 75% of them singletons. This sequence originates from a young woman who had recovered from COVID-19. The genes are TRBV28 and TRBJ2-1; tentative D call: TRBD1 (6 bases). Sequencing input: PBMCs or T cells enriched from blood (not recorded which). The CDR3 DNA sequence: TGTGCCAGCAGTTTAAACGGGGACACCTACAATGAGCAGTTCTTC. Amino acid sequence: CASSLNGDTYNEQFF.